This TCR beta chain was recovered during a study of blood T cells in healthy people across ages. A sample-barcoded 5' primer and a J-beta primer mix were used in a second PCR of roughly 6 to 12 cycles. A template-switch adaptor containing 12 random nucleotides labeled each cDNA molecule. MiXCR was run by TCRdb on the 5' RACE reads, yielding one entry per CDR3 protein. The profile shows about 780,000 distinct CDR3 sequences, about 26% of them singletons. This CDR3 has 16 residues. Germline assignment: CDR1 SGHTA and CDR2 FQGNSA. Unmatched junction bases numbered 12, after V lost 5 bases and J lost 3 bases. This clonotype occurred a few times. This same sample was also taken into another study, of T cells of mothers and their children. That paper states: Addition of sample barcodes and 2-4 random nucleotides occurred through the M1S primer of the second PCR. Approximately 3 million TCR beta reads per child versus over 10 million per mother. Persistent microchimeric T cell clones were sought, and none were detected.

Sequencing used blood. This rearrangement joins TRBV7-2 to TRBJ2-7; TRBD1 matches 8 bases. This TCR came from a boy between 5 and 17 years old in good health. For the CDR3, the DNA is TGTGCCAGCAGCCTTAATGGGGGACAGGCGATCTACGAGCAGTACTTC. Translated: CASSLNGGQAIYEQYF.